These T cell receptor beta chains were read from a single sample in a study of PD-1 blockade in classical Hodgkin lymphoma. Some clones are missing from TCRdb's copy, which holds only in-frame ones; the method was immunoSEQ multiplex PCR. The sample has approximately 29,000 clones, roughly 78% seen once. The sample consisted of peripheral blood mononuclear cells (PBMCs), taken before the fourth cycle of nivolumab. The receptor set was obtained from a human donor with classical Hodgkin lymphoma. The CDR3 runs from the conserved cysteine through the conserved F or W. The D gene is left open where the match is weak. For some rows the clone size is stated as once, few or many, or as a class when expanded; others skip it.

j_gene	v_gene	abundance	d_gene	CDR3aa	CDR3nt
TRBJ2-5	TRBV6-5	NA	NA	CASRGYQETQYF	TGTGCCAGCAGGGGGTACCAAGAGACCCAGTACTTC
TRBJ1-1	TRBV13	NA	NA	CASSSSGGYGNTEAFF	TGTGCCAGCAGCTCTAGCGGGGGGTACGGGAACACTGAAGCTTTCTTT
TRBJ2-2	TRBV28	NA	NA	CASSLDLSLDTGELFF	TGTGCCAGCAGTTTAGACCTTTCATTGGACACCGGGGAGCTGTTTTTT
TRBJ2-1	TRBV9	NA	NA	CASSPNTDNEQFF	TGTGCCAGCAGCCCTAACACGGACAATGAGCAGTTCTTC
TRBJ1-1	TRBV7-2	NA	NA	CASGRRTEGAFF	TGTGCCAGCGGACGTAGGACCGAGGGGGCTTTCTTT
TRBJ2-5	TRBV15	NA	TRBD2	CATSRDGGVEETQYF	TGTGCCACCAGCAGAGATGGGGGGGTGGAAGAGACCCAGTACTTC
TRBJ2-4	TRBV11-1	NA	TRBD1	CASSGRDRVLPSAKNIQYF	TGTGCCAGCAGCGGCAGGGACAGGGTGCTCCCGTCGGCCAAAAACATTCAGTACTTC
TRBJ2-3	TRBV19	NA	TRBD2	CASSTSGSGRTDTQYF	TGTGCCAGTAGTACTAGCGGTAGCGGACGCACAGATACGCAGTATTTT
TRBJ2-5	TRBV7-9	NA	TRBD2	CASSLSLGTSGNQYF	TGTGCCAGCAGCTTAAGTTTAGGGACTAGCGGTAATCAGTACTTC
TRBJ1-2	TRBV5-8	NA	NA	CASSDRASGGYTF	TGTGCCAGCAGCGATCGGGCCTCGGGTGGCTACACCTTC
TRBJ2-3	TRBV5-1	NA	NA	CASSITDTQYF	TGCGCCAGCAGCATTACAGATACGCAGTATTTT
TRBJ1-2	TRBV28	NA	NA	CASTGVYGYTF	TGTGCCAGCACTGGGGTATATGGCTACACCTTC
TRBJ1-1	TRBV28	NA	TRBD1	CASSSRDRSEAFF	TGTGCCAGCAGTTCCCGGGACAGGTCTGAAGCTTTCTTT
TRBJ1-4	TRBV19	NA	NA	CASSIKAGGEKLFF	TGTGCCAGTAGTATCAAGGCGGGAGGCGAAAAACTGTTTTTT
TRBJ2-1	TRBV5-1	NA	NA	CASSLIGGNVGEQFF	TGCGCCAGCAGCTTGATTGGTGGGAACGTCGGTGAGCAGTTCTTC
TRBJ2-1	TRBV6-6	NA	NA	CASSHVRGNNEQFF	TGTGCCAGCAGCCACGTGCGAGGTAACAATGAGCAGTTCTTC
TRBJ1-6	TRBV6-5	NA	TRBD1	CASSLDRGRSPLHF	TGTGCCAGCAGTTTGGACAGGGGGCGCTCACCCCTCCACTTT
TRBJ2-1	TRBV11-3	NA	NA	CASSRDSNEQFF	TGTGCCAGCAGCCGGGACTCCAATGAGCAGTTCTTC
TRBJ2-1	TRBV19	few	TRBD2	CASSLRTSGTNEQFF	TGTGCCAGTAGTCTCCGGACTAGCGGAACAAATGAGCAGTTCTTC
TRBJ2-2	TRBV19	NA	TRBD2	CASLTSAGTGELFF	TGTGCCAGTTTGACTAGCGCCGGTACCGGGGAGCTGTTTTTT
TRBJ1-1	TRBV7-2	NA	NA	CASSLTGRGVGRLNTEAFF	TGTGCCAGCAGCTTAACCGGCCGAGGGGTAGGACGGCTGAACACTGAAGCTTTCTTT
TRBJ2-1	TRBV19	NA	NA	CASRGGGSSYNEQFF	TGTGCCAGCCGAGGGGGCGGGAGCTCCTACAATGAGCAGTTCTTC
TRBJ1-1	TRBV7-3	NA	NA	CASSLSLGPAAEAFF	TGTGCCAGCAGCTTAAGTTTGGGCCCGGCGGCTGAAGCTTTCTTT
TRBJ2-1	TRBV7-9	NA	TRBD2	CASSSRPGLAGAGSNEQFF	TGTGCCAGCAGCTCGAGGCCGGGACTAGCGGGAGCCGGCTCCAATGAGCAGTTCTTC
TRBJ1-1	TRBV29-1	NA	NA	CSVSWGENTEAFF	TGCAGTGTGTCTTGGGGGGAGAACACTGAAGCTTTCTTT
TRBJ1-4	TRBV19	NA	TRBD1	CASSAPGQGYEKLFF	TGTGCCAGTAGCGCGCCGGGACAGGGGTACGAAAAACTGTTTTTT
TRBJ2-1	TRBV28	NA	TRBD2	CASSPRLAGMLMGEQFF	TGTGCCAGCAGTCCCCGACTAGCGGGAATGTTGATGGGTGAGCAGTTCTTC
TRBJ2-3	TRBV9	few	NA	CASSSTPNTQYF	TGTGCCAGCAGCTCCACCCCCAATACGCAGTATTTT
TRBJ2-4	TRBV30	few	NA	CAWSAGHGQKNIQYF	TGTGCCTGGAGTGCCGGACACGGCCAGAAAAACATTCAGTACTTC
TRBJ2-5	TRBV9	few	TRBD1	CASSARATGARETQYF	TGTGCCAGCAGCGCTAGGGCAACAGGGGCTCGGGAGACCCAGTACTTC
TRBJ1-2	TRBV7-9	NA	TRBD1	CASSLGQGAIGYTF	TGTGCCAGCAGCTTAGGGCAGGGGGCGATTGGCTACACCTTC
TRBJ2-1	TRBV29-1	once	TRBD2	CSVGTSGSMSAEQFF	TGCAGCGTAGGGACTAGCGGGAGCATGAGTGCTGAGCAGTTCTTC
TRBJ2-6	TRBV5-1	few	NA	CASSSTGANVLTF	TGCGCCAGCAGCTCTACTGGGGCCAACGTCCTGACTTTC